The rows below give T cell receptor beta chains drawn from one sample of a study of blood T cell repertoires in COVID-19. Some clones are missing from TCRdb's copy, which holds only in-frame ones; the method was immunoSEQ multiplex PCR. Of some 130,000 clones detected, 88% appear once; the ten largest clones hold more than 2%. Material: peripheral blood. Receptors originate from a man aged 65 to 85 with active COVID-19. Each CDR3 is given with its conserved first and last residue. Fields, in order: CDR3 DNA, CDR3 protein, D gene, clone size, V gene, J gene. The D gene is left open where the match is weak. Clone sizes are given selectively: once, few, many, or a class where the clone is expanded.

CDR3nt: TGCGCCAGCAGCACGGGACTAGCGGGTGGCACCGGGGAGCTGTTTTTT
CDR3aa: CASSTGLAGGTGELFF
d_gene: TRBD2
abundance: NA
v_gene: TRBV5-1
j_gene: TRBJ2-2

CDR3nt: TGTGCCAGCAGCTCCCGACAGGGGCGCACAGATACGCAGTATTTT
CDR3aa: CASSSRQGRTDTQYF
d_gene: TRBD1
abundance: NA
v_gene: TRBV5-4
j_gene: TRBJ2-3

CDR3nt: TGCAGCGTTGAACTGAGACAGGGGGTCTCCTACGAGCAGTACTTC
CDR3aa: CSVELRQGVSYEQYF
d_gene: TRBD1
abundance: NA
v_gene: TRBV29-1
j_gene: TRBJ2-7

CDR3nt: TGTGCCACCTCCCGATCAGGGTTAACAGATACGCAGTATTTT
CDR3aa: CATSRSGLTDTQYF
d_gene: NA
abundance: NA
v_gene: TRBV18
j_gene: TRBJ2-3

CDR3nt: TGTGCCAGTAACAGGGGCCTAACCTCTGGGGCCAACGTCCTGACTTTC
CDR3aa: CASNRGLTSGANVLTF
d_gene: TRBD1
abundance: NA
v_gene: TRBV19
j_gene: TRBJ2-6

CDR3nt: TGTGCCAGCAGTTCCTCACAGGGGGCCCTCTACAATGAGCAGTTCTTC
CDR3aa: CASSSSQGALYNEQFF
d_gene: TRBD1
abundance: NA
v_gene: TRBV6-6
j_gene: TRBJ2-1

CDR3nt: TGTGCCAGCAGCCAATGGGCAGGGGGCGAGGACAAGCAGTACTTC
CDR3aa: CASSQWAGGEDKQYF
d_gene: TRBD1
abundance: NA
v_gene: TRBV3-1/TRBV3-2
j_gene: TRBJ2-7

CDR3nt: TGTGCCAGTAGTATAATAGCCCAGGGGGCCACAGGGTCCTATGGCTACACCTTC
CDR3aa: CASSIIAQGATGSYGYTF
d_gene: TRBD1
abundance: NA
v_gene: TRBV19
j_gene: TRBJ1-2

CDR3nt: TGTGCCAGCAGCCCCGCCGAGTCCCCTGGGGAGCTGTTTTTT
CDR3aa: CASSPAESPGELFF
d_gene: NA
abundance: NA
v_gene: TRBV28
j_gene: TRBJ2-2

CDR3nt: TGTGCCGTCCGACAGGGACGTGCCCTCCGCGCTGGGACCCAGTACTTC
CDR3aa: CAVRQGRALRAGTQYF
d_gene: TRBD1
abundance: NA
v_gene: TRBV28
j_gene: TRBJ2-5

CDR3nt: TGTGCCAGCAGCTCGTACGGGGGGAGGGATACGCAGTATTTT
CDR3aa: CASSSYGGRDTQYF
d_gene: TRBD2
abundance: NA
v_gene: TRBV28
j_gene: TRBJ2-3

CDR3nt: TGTGCCAGCAGCTTAGTGCGCGAAGAGACCCAGTACTTC
CDR3aa: CASSLVREETQYF
d_gene: NA
abundance: NA
v_gene: TRBV7-9
j_gene: TRBJ2-5

CDR3nt: TGCGCCAGCAGCCAAGGACTTGTCGGCAGCGGGAGGGCCTTTGAGCAGTACTTC
CDR3aa: CASSQGLVGSGRAFEQYF
d_gene: TRBD2
abundance: NA
v_gene: TRBV4-1
j_gene: TRBJ2-7

CDR3nt: TGTGCCAGCAGGCCCGGGACACTTAACACCGGGGAGCTGTTTTTT
CDR3aa: CASRPGTLNTGELFF
d_gene: NA
abundance: NA
v_gene: TRBV6-5
j_gene: TRBJ2-2

CDR3nt: TGTGCCAGCAGCCCTCCTTCAGACAGACACGAGCAGTACTTC
CDR3aa: CASSPPSDRHEQYF
d_gene: NA
abundance: few
v_gene: TRBV3-1/TRBV3-2
j_gene: TRBJ2-7

CDR3nt: TGTGCCAGCAGTTACTGGGGCGAAGAGACCCAGTACTTC
CDR3aa: CASSYWGEETQYF
d_gene: NA
abundance: NA
v_gene: TRBV6-6
j_gene: TRBJ2-5

CDR3nt: TGTGCCAGCAGCGTGGACAGGGGGCAGAATGAGCAGTTCTTC
CDR3aa: CASSVDRGQNEQFF
d_gene: TRBD1
abundance: NA
v_gene: TRBV7-2
j_gene: TRBJ2-1

CDR3nt: TGTGCCAGTCGACTAGCGGGAGAGGTCAATGAGCAGTTCTTC
CDR3aa: CASRLAGEVNEQFF
d_gene: TRBD2
abundance: NA
v_gene: TRBV27
j_gene: TRBJ2-1

CDR3nt: TGTGCCAGCAGTTCCCCAGGGCTTAATGAAAAACTGTTTTTT
CDR3aa: CASSSPGLNEKLFF
d_gene: NA
abundance: NA
v_gene: TRBV6-5
j_gene: TRBJ1-4

CDR3nt: TGTGCCAGCAGCCACGGACAGTTTAGCGGGGAGCTGTTTTTT
CDR3aa: CASSHGQFSGELFF
d_gene: NA
abundance: NA
v_gene: TRBV16
j_gene: TRBJ2-2

CDR3nt: TGTGCCAGCAGTTATCGTAACACAGGCCGCACTAATGAAAAACTGTTTTTT
CDR3aa: CASSYRNTGRTNEKLFF
d_gene: NA
abundance: NA
v_gene: TRBV27
j_gene: TRBJ1-4

CDR3nt: TGCGCCAGCAGCCAAGTAGTCTCAGAGACCCAGTACTTC
CDR3aa: CASSQVVSETQYF
d_gene: NA
abundance: once
v_gene: TRBV4-1
j_gene: TRBJ2-5

CDR3nt: TGTGCCTGGTTGCAGGGGCCGGGCGAGACCCAGTACTTC
CDR3aa: CAWLQGPGETQYF
d_gene: NA
abundance: few
v_gene: TRBV30
j_gene: TRBJ2-5

CDR3nt: TGTGCCAGCAGCTTGGGACGCGGGAACGAGCAGTACTTC
CDR3aa: CASSLGRGNEQYF
d_gene: NA
abundance: NA
v_gene: TRBV5-4
j_gene: TRBJ2-7

CDR3nt: TGTGCCAGCAGTCTTCCCGGGAGCAAAAATGAGCAGTTCTTC
CDR3aa: CASSLPGSKNEQFF
d_gene: NA
abundance: NA
v_gene: TRBV9
j_gene: TRBJ2-1

CDR3nt: TGTGCCAGCAGCTTGCGACCCCGACAGGGGGCTGGAGAGCAGTACTTC
CDR3aa: CASSLRPRQGAGEQYF
d_gene: TRBD1
abundance: many
v_gene: TRBV5-5
j_gene: TRBJ2-7

CDR3nt: TGTGCCAGCAGTGTAACAGGGGTTCGGTCCTACAATGAGCAGTTCTTC
CDR3aa: CASSVTGVRSYNEQFF
d_gene: TRBD1
abundance: once
v_gene: TRBV2
j_gene: TRBJ2-1

CDR3nt: TGTGCCAGCAGCCCCCGGACAGGGTTTAGTGAGCAGTTCTTC
CDR3aa: CASSPRTGFSEQFF
d_gene: TRBD1
abundance: NA
v_gene: TRBV7-2
j_gene: TRBJ2-1

CDR3nt: TGCGCCAGCAGCCAAGGGAGGTCGGGAGGCCCCTACAATGAGCAGTTCTTC
CDR3aa: CASSQGRSGGPYNEQFF
d_gene: TRBD2
abundance: NA
v_gene: TRBV4-1
j_gene: TRBJ2-1

CDR3nt: TGTGCCAGCAAGCCACCGGTGAACACTGAAGCTTTCTTT
CDR3aa: CASKPPVNTEAFF
d_gene: NA
abundance: NA
v_gene: TRBV7-9
j_gene: TRBJ1-1

CDR3nt: TGCGCCAGCAGCTTGGAGACTAGCGGGGTGAGGGGCATTCAGTACTTC
CDR3aa: CASSLETSGVRGIQYF
d_gene: TRBD2
abundance: NA
v_gene: TRBV5-1
j_gene: TRBJ2-4

CDR3nt: TGTGCCAGCAGTGACCCTTGGGACAGGGCAGGCTATGGCTACACCTTC
CDR3aa: CASSDPWDRAGYGYTF
d_gene: TRBD1
abundance: NA
v_gene: TRBV6-1
j_gene: TRBJ1-2

CDR3nt: TGTGCCAGCTCACCCACAGCCTTCACAGATACGCAGTATTTT
CDR3aa: CASSPTAFTDTQYF
d_gene: NA
abundance: NA
v_gene: TRBV18
j_gene: TRBJ2-3

CDR3nt: TGTGCCAGCAGCTTAGGAGGGCGCCCCCAGGTCGGCCAAGAGACCCAGTACTTC
CDR3aa: CASSLGGRPQVGQETQYF
d_gene: NA
abundance: NA
v_gene: TRBV7-2
j_gene: TRBJ2-5